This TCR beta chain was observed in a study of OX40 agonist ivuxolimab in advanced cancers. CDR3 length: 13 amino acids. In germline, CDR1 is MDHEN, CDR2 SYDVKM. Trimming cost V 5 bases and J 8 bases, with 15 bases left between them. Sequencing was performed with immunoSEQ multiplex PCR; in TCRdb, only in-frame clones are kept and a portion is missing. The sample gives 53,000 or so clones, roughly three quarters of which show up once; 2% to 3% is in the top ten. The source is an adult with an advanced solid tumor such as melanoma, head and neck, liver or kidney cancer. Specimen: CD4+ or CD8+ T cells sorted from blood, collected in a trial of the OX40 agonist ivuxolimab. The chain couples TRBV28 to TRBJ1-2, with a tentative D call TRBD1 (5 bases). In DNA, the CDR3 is TGTGCCAGCAGTCCCACCGGGACGAAAGGCTACACCTTC. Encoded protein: CASSPTGTKGYTF.